The 26 T cell receptor beta chains reported below all come from one sample, sequenced in a study of identical twins. TCRdb reanalysed the 5' RACE reads using MiXCR and keeps one entry per CDR3 protein. The profile shows 570,000 or so distinct CDR3 sequences, roughly 9.5% of them singletons. This same sample was also taken into another study, of yellow fever vaccine responses in identical twins.

Sequencing used PBMCs. All receptors come from a young woman in good health.

As concerns this clonotype: This sequence may be a read error, since a much larger clone differs from it by one base. The V call is TRBV28, the J call TRBJ2-7, with TRBD2 matching over 7 bases. V was clipped by 5 bases and J by 5 bases; unmatched bases: 12. The CDR3 length is 15 residues. Per the germline V gene, CDR1 is MDHEN and CDR2 is SYDVKM. In DNA form, the CDR3 reads TGTGCCAGCAGTACATGGGGGGGAGGACGGGACGAGCAGTACTTC. Its translation is CASSTWGGGRDEQYF.

This clonotype was recorded many times. The gene calls are TRBV24-1 and TRBJ2-5; possible D gene TRBD1, 6 bases. V gave up 10 bases and J gave up 3 bases, with 14 bases separating them. CDR3 length: 13 residues. Germline loops: CDR1 KGHDR, CDR2 SFDVKD. The CDR3 DNA reads as TGTGCCACTTCTAGGACAGCTGAAGAGACCCAGTACTTC. Amino acids: CATSRTAEETQYF.

This clonotype was found many times. This chain links TRBV12-3 or TRBV12-4 with TRBJ2-2; 10 positions match TRBD2. Trimming removed 10 bases from V and 1 base from J; junction bases left unmatched: 9. The CDR3 extends over 16 amino acids. DNA of the CDR3: TGTGCCACCGCCAGCGGGAGGGCCAAGAACACCGGGGAGCTGTTTTTT. Translation: CATASGRAKNTGELFF.

This clonotype was recorded many times. The chain joins TRBV12-3 or TRBV12-4 to TRBJ1-1; TRBD1 might be the D (5 bases). There are 15 residues in the CDR3. Trimming took off 5 bases at V and 2 bases at J, with 15 bases between the two ends. CDR3 sequence reads: CASSTPGRPNTEAFF. CDR3 nucleotide sequence: TGTGCCAGCAGTACCCCGGGACGGCCAAACACTGAAGCTTTCTTT.

The table lists this clonotype with many counts. The chain is built from TRBV6-5 and TRBJ2-7, with a possible D match to TRBD1 (6 bases). The V end was cut by 2 bases, the J end by 3 bases, with 14 bases between. Per the germline V gene, CDR1 is MNHEY and CDR2 is SVGAGI. CDR3 size: 15 residues. Here the CDR3 reads CASSYQPTDSYEQYF. DNA of the CDR3: TGTGCCAGCAGTTACCAACCCACGGACAGCTACGAGCAGTACTTC.

The sample holds many counts of this clonotype. The chain combines TRBV12-3 or TRBV12-4 with TRBJ2-2; TRBD2 matches at 11 bases. This CDR3 comprises 14 residues. The V gene end was trimmed by 10 bases and the J gene end by 6 bases; junction bases not matched to a gene: 7. The CDR3 DNA is TGTGCCACTCCGAATAGCGGGAGGGCCGGGGAGCTGTTTTTT. This translates into CATPNSGRAGELFF.

This clonotype has more than one count but fewer than ten. V and J are TRBV5-6 and TRBJ2-3, with 7 nucleotides matching TRBD1. V was pared by 1 base and J by 1 base, with 3 bases of the junction left unmatched. The length of the CDR3 is 15 residues. Germline V lookup: CDR1 SGHDT, CDR2 YYEEEE. Here the CDR3 DNA reads TGTGCCAGCAGCTTGTATGGGACAGGCACAGATACGCAGTATTTT. It encodes CASSLYGTGTDTQYF. Drawing the rest from reference TRBV5-6 and TRBJ2-3, the complete variable domain is DAGVTQSPTHLIKTRGQQVTLRCSPKSGHDTVSWYQQALGQGPQFIFQYYEEEERQRGNFPDRFSGHQFPNYSSELNVNALLLGDSALYLCASSLYGTGTDTQYFGPGTRLTVL.

The sample holds many counts of this clonotype. The rearrangement links TRBV25-1 to TRBJ2-1; 7 positions agree with TRBD2. Looked up from germline, CDR1 is MGHDK and CDR2 is SYGVNS. J was trimmed by 4 bases and V by 4 bases; bases with no gene match: 4. The CDR3 totals 14 residues. The CDR3 protein is CASSGGGTYNEQFF. Written as DNA, the CDR3 is TGTGCCAGCAGTGGGGGAGGGACGTACAATGAGCAGTTCTTC.

The rearrangement uses TRBV12-3 or TRBV12-4 and TRBJ2-1; maybe TRBD1 (6 bases). This CDR3 has 14 residues. V was cut by 4 bases and J by 8 bases, with 15 bases left in between. CDR3 sequence: CASSWYRVGDEQFF. DNA of the CDR3: TGTGCCAGCAGTTGGTACAGGGTAGGCGATGAGCAGTTCTTC.

The table lists this clonotype with a few counts. The chain combines TRBV5-1 with TRBJ2-3; 15 nucleotides line up with TRBD2. Germline loops: CDR1 SGHRS, CDR2 YFSETQ. The CDR3 loop spans 16 amino acids. Trimming cost V 0 bases and J 4 bases; bases outside gene matches: 0. CDR3 nucleotides: TGCGCCAGCAGCTTGGGGACTAGCGGGAGGGCAGATACGCAGTATTTT. Translating gives CASSLGTSGRADTQYF.

This clonotype was found a few times. The chain employs TRBV7-3 and TRBJ2-3; 14 bases map to TRBD2. J gave up 1 base and V 5 bases, and 8 bases lay outside the gene matches. The CDR3 loop spans 18 amino acids. Germline CDR1 is SGHTA and CDR2 is FQGTGA. The CDR3 region is CASSRGLAGGRGTDTQYF. CDR3 nucleotide sequence: TGTGCCAGCAGCCGCGGACTAGCGGGGGGCCGAGGCACAGATACGCAGTATTTT. The full variable domain, with the rest looked up from reference TRBV7-3 and TRBJ2-3, is GAGVSQTPSNKVTEKGKYVELRCDPISGHTALYWYRQSLGQGPEFLIYFQGTGAADDSGLPNDRFFAVRPEGSVSTLKIQRTERGDSAVYLCASSRGLAGGRGTDTQYFGPGTRLTVL.

The sample holds many counts of this clonotype. The chain employs TRBV29-1 and TRBJ1-2, with D unclear. Germline lookup yields CDR1 SQVTM and CDR2 ANQGSEA. There are 12 residues in the CDR3. V lost 2 bases and J 2 bases, leaving 6 bases between the germline ends. CDR3 DNA sequence: TGCAGCGTTGAAAGGAAAAACTATGGCTACACCTTC. It encodes CSVERKNYGYTF. Combining the CDR3 with reference TRBV29-1 and TRBJ1-2 gives the whole variable domain SAVISQKPSRDICQRGTSLTIQCQVDSQVTMMFWYRQQPGQSLTLIATANQGSEATYESGFVIDKFPISRPNLTFSTLTVSNMSPEDSSIYLCSVERKNYGYTFGSGTRLTVV.

The sample holds many counts of this clonotype. This sequence joins TRBV6-2 or TRBV6-3 and TRBJ2-5, with D unclear. Between the trimmed V and J ends, which lost 4 bases and 1 base, there was a span of 10 bases. The CDR3 covers 14 residues. The V gene's germline CDR1 is MNHEY and CDR2 SVGEGT. The CDR3 loop is CASSSRQTQETQYF. The CDR3 nucleotides are TGTGCCAGCAGTTCGCGACAAACCCAAGAGACCCAGTACTTC.

The V gene is TRBV6-6, the J gene TRBJ2-3, with TRBD2 matching 7 bases. J was trimmed by 10 bases and V by 2 bases; bases with no gene match: 3. Per the germline V gene, CDR1 is MNHNY and CDR2 is SVGAGI (reference sequence). This CDR3 region has 12 residues. The CDR3 loop reads CASSYRGESQYF. DNA of the CDR3: TGTGCCAGCAGTTACCGGGGGGAATCGCAGTATTTT.

The table lists this clonotype with a few counts. The rearrangement uses TRBV5-1 and TRBJ2-1; D remains unclear. Trimming cost V 2 bases and J 0 bases, with 15 bases left between them. The CDR3 length is 17 residues. Germline CDR1 is SGHRS and CDR2 is YFSETQ. The DNA of the CDR3 is TGCGCCAGCAGCTTTTTATCCCAGCAGAGCTCCTACAATGAGCAGTTCTTC. Encoded protein: CASSFLSQQSSYNEQFF.

The gene calls are TRBV28 and TRBJ2-7; 7 bases match TRBD1. Germline CDR1 reads MDHEN; CDR2 reads SYDVKM. The V segment lost 8 bases and the J segment 6 bases; nucleotides outside the gene matches: 13. The CDR3 extends over 14 amino acids. CDR3 amino acids: CASHGTEPFSEQYF. The CDR3 nucleotides read TGTGCCAGCCACGGGACAGAGCCTTTTTCCGAGCAGTACTTC. Using reference TRBV28 and TRBJ2-7 for the parts outside the CDR3, the full variable domain is DVKVTQSSRYLVKRTGEKVFLECVQDMDHENMFWYRQDPGLGLRLIYFSYDVKMKEKGDIPEGYSVSREKKERFSLILESASTNQTSMYLCASHGTEPFSEQYFGPGTRLTVT.

This clonotype was observed a few times. The chain recombines TRBV7-3 with TRBJ2-2, with D perhaps matching TRBD1 (6 bases). CDR3 length: 15 residues. V gave up 0 bases and J gave up 5 bases, with 10 bases separating them. The germline V gene encodes CDR1 SGHTA and CDR2 FQGTGA. The CDR3 sequence is CASSLTGGQTGELFF. CDR3 sequence (DNA): TGTGCCAGCAGCTTAACAGGGGGTCAAACCGGGGAGCTGTTTTTT.

The chain links TRBV5-1 to TRBJ2-3; 7 bases align to TRBD1. Germline loops: CDR1 SGHRS, CDR2 YFSETQ. The CDR3 is 15 amino acids. V shed 4 bases, J shed 6 bases, and the junction held 11 bases outside the gene matches. The CDR3 DNA is TGCGCCAGCAGCGGAACAGGGGCGAAATGGGATACGCAGTATTTT. Its protein product is CASSGTGAKWDTQYF.

This clonotype was seen only a few times. This chain connects TRBV19 to TRBJ2-7; TRBD1 aligns across 9 bases. The V and J ends lost 2 bases and 3 bases, in that order; junction bases with no gene match: 8. The CDR3 spans 16 residues. Germline CDR1 is LNHDA and CDR2 is SQIVND (reference sequence). The CDR3 DNA sequence: TGTGCCAGTAGTATACGTCAACAGGGGGCTCACTACGAGCAGTACTTC. Its translation is CASSIRQQGAHYEQYF.

The V call is TRBV6-6, the J call TRBJ1-1; D is ambiguous. This CDR3 spans 11 amino acids. CDR1 and CDR2 (germline): MNHNY, SVGAGI (reference sequence). Trimming removed 5 bases from V and 10 bases from J, with 11 bases in between. Written as DNA, the CDR3 is TGTGCCAGCAGTGTCGGGATGGGAGCTTTCTTT. Residues: CASSVGMGAFF.

This clonotype was detected only a few times. The rearrangement uses TRBV20-1 and TRBJ2-3, with D possibly matching TRBD2 (6 bases). CDR1 and CDR2 from the germline V gene are DFQATT and SNEGSKA (reference sequence). Trimming stripped 2 bases from V and 3 bases from J, with 18 bases between. The CDR3 contains 16 residues. The DNA of the CDR3 is TGCAGTGCTAGATCCCCCTGGCGGGGAGTAACAGATACGCAGTATTTT. Translation: CSARSPWRGVTDTQYF.

This clonotype was picked up many times. The chain is built from TRBV5-1 and TRBJ1-3; no firm D call. The V gene lost 0 bases and the J gene lost 4 bases, with 5 bases spanning the gap. The length of the CDR3 is 13 residues. Germline V gene sequence: CDR1 SGHRS, CDR2 YFSETQ. The CDR3: CASSLEPGNTIYF. CDR3 DNA sequence: TGCGCCAGCAGCTTGGAGCCGGGAAACACCATATATTTT.

The V gene is TRBV11-2, the J gene TRBJ2-1; a weak D match, TRBD2 (6 bases). Germline assignment: CDR1 SGHAT and CDR2 FQNNGV. V was trimmed by 0 bases and J by 4 bases, leaving 19 bases between them. This CDR3 spans 18 amino acids. This CDR3 reads CASSLDPYGGSAYNEQFF. The CDR3 nucleotides are TGTGCCAGCAGCTTAGATCCCTACGGGGGTTCCGCATACAATGAGCAGTTCTTC.

V usage is TRBV2 and J usage is TRBJ1-1, with D unresolved. This CDR3 contains 9 residues. Germline CDR1 and CDR2: SNHLY and FYNNEI. The germline V and J ends were trimmed by 6 bases and 8 bases, with 4 bases remaining between them. CDR3 nucleotides: TGTGCCAGCAGGCTAGAAGCTTTCTTT. As protein: CASRLEAFF.

The V gene is TRBV20-1, the J gene TRBJ2-2; D perhaps matches TRBD2 (5 bases). CDR1 is DFQATT, CDR2 SNEGSKA, per germline (reference sequence). The CDR3 has 17 residues. The germline V and J ends were trimmed by 0 bases and 2 bases, with 16 bases remaining between them. CDR3 in DNA: TGCAGTGCTAGAGATCTTCGGCTAGCCTCTAACACCGGGGAGCTGTTTTTT. It is translated as CSARDLRLASNTGELFF.

This clonotype has just a few counts. The V gene is TRBV20-1, the J gene TRBJ2-7, with TRBD2 identical over 9 bases. This CDR3 comprises 13 residues. Germline V gene lookup returns CDR1 DFQATT and CDR2 SNEGSKA (reference sequence). V dropped 6 bases and J dropped 5; count of bases not matched to a gene: 8. The CDR3 here is CSATSGTSNEQYF. In nucleotides, the CDR3 is TGCAGTGCCACCAGTGGGACTAGCAACGAGCAGTACTTC.